The next 21 T cell receptor beta chains were all read from a single sample in a study of blood T cells in healthy people across ages. A J-beta primer mix and a sample-barcoded 5' primer were used in a second PCR of about 6 to 12 cycles. TCRdb passed the 5' RACE reads through MiXCR, listing each CDR3 protein once. The data hold some 930,000 distinct CDR3 sequences, with about 29% observed a single time. The sample was also reused in another study, on T cells of mothers and their children.

Sequencing was performed on blood. The receptor set was obtained from a woman between 40 and 55 years old in good health.

The rearrangement links TRBV6-1 to TRBJ1-5, with D maybe TRBD1 (5 bases). Germline V gene lookup returns CDR1 MNHNS and CDR2 SASEGT. The V end lost 4 bases, the J end lost 4 bases, and 8 bases lay between the germline ends. This CDR3 spans 13 amino acids. The CDR3 bases are TGTGCCAGCAGTGTAGGGGCTAATCAGCCCCAGCATTTT. Protein: CASSVGANQPQHF.

The rearrangement joins TRBV20-1 to TRBJ2-3, with D possibly being TRBD1 (5 bases). The V end was cut by 1 base, the J end by 0 bases, with 8 bases between. Germline V gene sequence: CDR1 DFQATT, CDR2 SNEGSKA (reference sequence). CDR3 length equals 14 residues. CDR3 nucleotide sequence: TGCAGTGCTAGAGTTGGGGCCAGCACAGATACGCAGTATTTT. Encoded protein: CSARVGASTDTQYF.

CDR3 DNA: TGTGCCAGCAGTGCCTTGGCGGGTTACAACAATGAGCAGTACTTC. It yields the protein CASSALAGYNNEQYF. V usage is TRBV27 and J usage is TRBJ2-4; D perhaps matches TRBD2 (5 bases). The CDR3 covers 15 residues. Between the trimmed V and J ends, which lost 5 bases and 13 bases, there was a span of 24 bases. Per germline, CDR1 MNHEY and CDR2 SMNVEV (reference sequence).

The gene calls are TRBV10-3 and TRBJ2-1; D might be TRBD2 (6 bases). Trimming removed 4 bases at V and 12 bases at J, with 16 bases between. Germline V gives CDR1 ENHRY, CDR2 SYGVKD. The CDR3 contains 13 residues. CDR3 sequence reads: CAISALPGEGQFF. For the CDR3, the DNA is TGTGCCATCAGTGCTTTACCGGGAGAGGGGCAGTTCTTC.

This chain links TRBV12-3 or TRBV12-4 with TRBJ2-3; unclear D gene. V was trimmed by 5 bases and J by 4 bases, leaving 16 bases between them. The CDR3 loop spans 15 amino acids. The CDR3, as DNA: TGTGCCAGCAGTCCCGCCCGTGCGAGACCAGATACGCAGTATTTT. Its translation is CASSPARARPDTQYF.

This clonotype was observed a handful of times. The rearrangement links TRBV5-1 to TRBJ2-7; 8 nucleotides agree with TRBD1. The CDR3 totals 16 residues. With 0 bases clipped from V and 6 bases from J, the junction kept 11 bases outside the gene matches. Germline V gene lookup returns CDR1 SGHRS and CDR2 YFSETQ. The CDR3 sequence: CASSLVLDRDGSEQYF. CDR3 coding DNA: TGCGCCAGCAGCTTGGTGTTGGACAGGGACGGAAGCGAGCAGTACTTC.

This rearrangement joins TRBV20-1 to TRBJ2-7, with D perhaps TRBD1 (6 bases). Germline V lookup: CDR1 DFQATT, CDR2 SNEGSKA (reference sequence). This CDR3 has 13 residues. The V end was cut by 6 bases, the J end by 7 bases, with 19 bases between. The CDR3 region is CSAAGTSNNEQYF. CDR3 nucleotides: TGCAGTGCAGCCGGGACATCTAACAATGAGCAGTACTTC.

This chain connects TRBV24-1 to TRBJ1-4, with a weak D call TRBD1 (5 bases). CDR1 and CDR2 from the germline V gene are KGHDR and SFDVKD. Trimming cost V 2 bases and J 4 bases, with 10 bases left between them. The CDR3 contains 15 residues. The CDR3 sequence is CATSDSRGGNEKLFF. CDR3 coding DNA: TGTGCCACCAGTGATTCGAGGGGCGGTAATGAAAAACTGTTTTTT.

The chain is built from TRBV7-2 and TRBJ2-3, with D perhaps TRBD1 or TRBD2 (5 bases each). Germline V CDR1 and CDR2: SGHTA, FQGNSA. V lost 7 bases and J lost 4, with 21 bases in between. CDR3 length: 16 residues. CDR3 residues: CASIGPGTGLADTQYF. CDR3 nucleotides: TGTGCCAGCATAGGACCCGGGACCGGACTGGCAGATACGCAGTATTTT.

This clonotype was seen at least ten times. This chain uses TRBV6-5 with TRBJ2-5, with 10 bases that match TRBD2. This CDR3 contains 16 residues. Per germline, CDR1 MNHEY and CDR2 SVGAGI. V lost 8 bases to trimming and J lost 0 bases; unmatched junction nucleotides: 9. For the CDR3, the DNA is TGTGCCAGCTCCATAATAGCGGGGGGTTACCAAGAGACCCAGTACTTC. Translated, it gives CASSIIAGGYQETQYF.

This clonotype has a handful of counts. Germline is not matched at one junction end, which may reflect a read error. The chain carries TRBV29-1 and TRBJ2-7, with D perhaps TRBD1 (6 bases). The CDR3 spans 13 residues. The germline CDR1 and CDR2 sequences are SQVTM and ANQGSEA. The DNA of the CDR3 is TGCAGCGTTGAAGTAGGCAGGGGTTACGAGCGGTACTTC. Protein sequence: CSVEVGRGYERYF.

The sample holds many counts of this clonotype. The chain carries TRBV7-2 and TRBJ2-6; the D gene is possibly TRBD2 (6 bases). Germline CDR1 and CDR2: SGHTA and FQGNSA. Trimming shortened V by 3 bases and J by 2 bases, and 20 bases separated the two germline ends. CDR3 length: 19 amino acids. In DNA, the CDR3 is TGTGCCAGCAGCTTGTTTCCGGGACTCCGGAGCCCTGGGGCCAACGTCCTGACTTTC. Amino acids: CASSLFPGLRSPGANVLTF.

Only a few counts were recorded for this clonotype. Its ends do not fully match the called genes, so a read error is possible. The chain joins TRBV18 to TRBJ1-1; 8 bases are shared with TRBD1. This CDR3 region has 15 residues. CDR1 and CDR2 from the germline V gene are KGHSH and LQKENI. The CDR3 bases are TGTGCCGGCTCAGCAGGACAGGGAACGGGCACTGAAGCTTTCTTT. Amino acids: CAGSAGQGTGTEAFF.

The chain combines TRBV19 with TRBJ1-1; 9 nucleotides line up with TRBD1. Germline V lookup: CDR1 LNHDA, CDR2 SQIVND (reference sequence). The CDR3 sequence is 16 residues long. Germline trimming cut 4 bases from V and 2 bases from J; bases unmatched to any gene: 8. CDR3 sequence: CASSTGTGHGNTEAFF. CDR3 nucleotides: TGTGCCAGTAGTACCGGGACAGGGCATGGAAACACTGAAGCTTTCTTT.

This chain connects TRBV5-1 to TRBJ2-3; no reliable D call. V was clipped by 5 bases and J by 1 base, with 11 bases between them. Germline loops: CDR1 SGHRS, CDR2 YFSETQ. The CDR3 runs 14 residues. The DNA for the CDR3 is TGCGCCAGCAGTATTATCCAGGGCACAGATACGCAGTATTTT. Protein product: CASSIIQGTDTQYF.

J is TRBJ2-3 and V is TRBV6-5; perhaps TRBD2 as D (7 bases). The germline CDR1 and CDR2 sequences are MNHEY and SVGAGI. The CDR3 is 14 residues long. The V and J ends lost 10 bases and 3 bases respectively, with 17 bases between them. CDR3 residues: CANQGGGETDTQYF. The CDR3 DNA is TGTGCCAACCAAGGGGGGGGTGAGACAGATACGCAGTATTTT.

This clonotype was detected ten times or more. This chain connects TRBV3-1 to TRBJ1-4; 10 nucleotides match TRBD1. Germline V gene data show CDR1 as LGHDT and CDR2 as YNNKEL (reference sequence). With 5 bases clipped from V and 5 bases from J, the junction kept 5 bases outside the gene matches. The CDR3 length is 15 residues. The DNA for the CDR3 is TGTGCCAGCAGCTCCAGGGACAGGGGCAATGAAAAACTGTTTTTT. The encoded protein is CASSSRDRGNEKLFF. Full variable domain (rest looked up from reference TRBV3-1 and TRBJ1-4): DTAVSQTPKYLVTQMGNDKSIKCEQNLGHDTMYWYKQDSKKFLKIMFSYNNKELIINETVPNRFSPKSPDKAHLNLHINSLELGDSAVYFCASSSRDRGNEKLFFGSGTQLSVL.

There are a few counts of this clonotype. V usage is TRBV20-1 and J usage is TRBJ2-3, with 8 bases lining up with TRBD2. The CDR3 runs 15 residues. Germline V gene lookup returns CDR1 DFQATT and CDR2 SNEGSKA (reference sequence). The J segment lost 6 bases and the V segment lost 5 bases, leaving 13 bases of the junction unmatched. CDR3 bases: TGCAGTGCTCGAAATCGACTAGCGCCCACGGATACGCAGTATTTT. As protein: CSARNRLAPTDTQYF.

This rearrangement joins TRBV2 to TRBJ1-5; 7 bases match TRBD1. The V gene's germline CDR1 is SNHLY and CDR2 FYNNEI. The CDR3 is made up of 15 amino acids. V lost 6 bases, J lost 3 bases, and 8 bases stayed unmatched. CDR3 in amino acids: CASRDQGEINQPQHF. The CDR3 nucleotides read TGTGCCAGCAGGGATCAGGGGGAAATCAATCAGCCCCAGCATTTT. The entire variable domain, with the rest obtained from reference TRBV2 and TRBJ1-5, is as follows: EPEVTQTPSHQVTQMGQEVILRCVPISNHLYFYWYRQILGQKVEFLVSFYNNEISEKSEIFDDQFSVERPDGSNFTLKIRSTKLEDSAMYFCASRDQGEINQPQHFGDGTRLSIL.

Only a few counts were recorded for this clonotype. This chain joins TRBV6-2 or TRBV6-3 and TRBJ2-3, with D unclear. This CDR3 is built from 15 residues. Germline loops: CDR1 MNHEY, CDR2 SVGEGT. V dropped 0 bases and J dropped 2 bases, with 9 bases sitting between them. As DNA, the CDR3 is TGTGCCAGCAGTTACTCGGACGGAGACACAGATACGCAGTATTTT. Translation: CASSYSDGDTDTQYF.

The chain has TRBV19 and TRBJ2-7, with D perhaps being TRBD1 or TRBD2 (6 bases each). V lost 5 bases and J lost 2, with 13 bases in between. Germline V gene lookup returns CDR1 LNHDA and CDR2 SQIVND (reference sequence). This CDR3 contains 14 residues. The CDR3 DNA sequence: TGTGCCAGTAGTGTCCCCGGGGGCCCCTACGAGCAGTACTTC. Protein sequence: CASSVPGGPYEQYF.